The present entry profiles one T cell receptor (beta chain) with its context. Sequenced by immunoSEQ multiplex PCR; TCRdb stores in-frame clones only, minus some. The profile shows about 30,000 clones, about 93% of them singletons. The data are from a study of T cell changes during pregnancy in multiple sclerosis. CDR3 length: 15 residues. Germline CDR1 SQVTM, CDR2 ANQGSEA. After removal of 3 bases from V and 5 bases from J, the junction contained 6 bases not matched to a gene. This sample comprised CD8+ T cells from peripheral blood mononuclear cells, obtained before pregnancy. V usage is TRBV29-1 and J usage is TRBJ2-1; 11 positions match TRBD2. This receptor was identified in a female donor with multiple sclerosis, enrolled in a pregnancy study. The CDR3 region is CSVDGTSGSNNEQFF. The CDR3 region has the DNA TGCAGCGTTGACGGAACTAGCGGGAGTAACAATGAGCAGTTCTTC.